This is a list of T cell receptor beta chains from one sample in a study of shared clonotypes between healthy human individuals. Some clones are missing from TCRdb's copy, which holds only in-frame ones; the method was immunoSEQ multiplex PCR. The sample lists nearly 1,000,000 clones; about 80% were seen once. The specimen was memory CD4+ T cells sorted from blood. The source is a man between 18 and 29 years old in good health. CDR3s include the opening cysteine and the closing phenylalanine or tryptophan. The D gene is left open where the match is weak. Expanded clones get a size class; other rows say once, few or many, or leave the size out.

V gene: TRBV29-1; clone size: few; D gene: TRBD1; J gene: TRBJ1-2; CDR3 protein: CSAPTGTNYGYTF; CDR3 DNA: TGCAGCGCCCCGACAGGGACTAACTATGGCTACACCTTC
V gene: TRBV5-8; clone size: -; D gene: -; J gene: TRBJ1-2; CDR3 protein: CASSLGPGNYGYTF; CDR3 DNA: TGTGCCAGCAGCTTGGGACCCGGGAACTATGGCTACACCTTC
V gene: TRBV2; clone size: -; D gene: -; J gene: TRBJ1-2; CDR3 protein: CASSEGAFGGYTF; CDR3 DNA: TGTGCCAGCAGTGAAGGCGCTTTTGGTGGCTACACCTTC
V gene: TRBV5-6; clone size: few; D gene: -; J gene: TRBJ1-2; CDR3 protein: CASTLVGVFYGYTF; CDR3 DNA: TGTGCCAGCACCCTCGTGGGGGTTTTCTATGGCTACACCTTC
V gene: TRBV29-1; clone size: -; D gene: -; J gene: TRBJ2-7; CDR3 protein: CSVAPGVNEQYF; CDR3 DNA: TGCAGCGTGGCCCCAGGGGTCAACGAGCAGTACTTC
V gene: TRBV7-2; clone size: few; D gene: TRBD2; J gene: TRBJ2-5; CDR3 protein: CASSLGVSGRARETQYF; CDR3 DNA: TGTGCCAGCAGCTTAGGGGTTAGCGGGAGGGCCAGGGAGACCCAGTACTTC
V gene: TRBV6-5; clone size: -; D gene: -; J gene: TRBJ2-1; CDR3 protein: CASSSSGIRFF; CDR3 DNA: TGTGCCAGCAGTTCCTCCGGGATTAGGTTCTTC
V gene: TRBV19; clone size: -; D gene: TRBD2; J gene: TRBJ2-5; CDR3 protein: CASSMVLAGGPGGETQYF; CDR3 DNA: TGTGCCAGTAGTATGGTTCTAGCGGGAGGGCCAGGGGGAGAGACCCAGTACTTC
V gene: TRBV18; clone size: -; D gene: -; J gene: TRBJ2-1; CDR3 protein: CASSPQEGRSNEQFF; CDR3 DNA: TGTGCCAGCTCACCACAGGAGGGGAGGTCAAACGAGCAGTTCTTC
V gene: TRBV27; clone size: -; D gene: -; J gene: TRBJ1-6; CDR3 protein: CASRSSSALHF; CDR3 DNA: TGTGCCAGCAGGTCCTCAAGCGCCCTCCACTTT
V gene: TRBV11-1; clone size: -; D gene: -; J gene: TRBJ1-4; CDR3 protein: CASSRLGATNEKLFF; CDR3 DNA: TGTGCCAGCAGCCGGCTGGGCGCAACTAATGAAAAACTGTTTTTT
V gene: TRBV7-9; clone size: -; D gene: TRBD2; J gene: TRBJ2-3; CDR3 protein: CASSLGGTSRTDTQYF; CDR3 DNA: TGTGCCAGCAGCTTAGGAGGGACTAGTAGAACAGATACGCAGTATTTT
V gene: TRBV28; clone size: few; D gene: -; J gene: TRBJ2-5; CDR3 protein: CASSRAVQETQYF; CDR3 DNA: TGTGCCAGCAGTAGGGCGGTTCAGGAGACCCAGTACTTC
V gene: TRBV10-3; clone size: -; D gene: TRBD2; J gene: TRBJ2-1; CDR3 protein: CAISDWGGYNEQFF; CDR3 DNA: TGTGCCATCAGTGACTGGGGGGGGTACAATGAGCAGTTCTTC
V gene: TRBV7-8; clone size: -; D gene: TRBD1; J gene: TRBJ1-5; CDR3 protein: CASSNTGGAGQPQHF; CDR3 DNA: TGTGCCAGCAGCAATACAGGGGGCGCGGGTCAGCCCCAGCATTTT
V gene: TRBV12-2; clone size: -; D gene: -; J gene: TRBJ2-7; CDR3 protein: CASRSGDRGHSYEQYF; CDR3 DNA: TGTGCAAGTCGCTCAGGAGACAGGGGACATTCCTACGAGCAGTACTTC
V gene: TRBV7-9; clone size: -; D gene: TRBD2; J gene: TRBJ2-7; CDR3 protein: CASSLQGGNEQYF; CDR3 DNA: TGTGCCAGCAGCTTGCAGGGAGGGAACGAGCAGTACTTC
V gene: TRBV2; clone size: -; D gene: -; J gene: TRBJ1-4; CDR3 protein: CASSEAGTTNEKLFF; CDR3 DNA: TGTGCCAGCAGTGAAGCGGGAACAACTAATGAAAAACTGTTTTTT
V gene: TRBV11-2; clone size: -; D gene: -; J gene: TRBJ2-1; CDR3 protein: CASSLDLAIYNEQFF; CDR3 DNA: TGTGCCAGCAGCTTAGACCTAGCTATTTACAATGAGCAGTTCTTC
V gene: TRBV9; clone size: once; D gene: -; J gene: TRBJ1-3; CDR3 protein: CASSVSVEQGRRGNTIYF; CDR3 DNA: TGTGCCAGCAGCGTAAGTGTGGAACAGGGACGTCGTGGAAACACCATATATTTT
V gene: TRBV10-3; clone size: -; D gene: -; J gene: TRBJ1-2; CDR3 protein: CAISESRVGATNYGYTF; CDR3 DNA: TGTGCCATCAGTGAGTCGCGTGTGGGGGCTACTAACTATGGCTACACCTTC
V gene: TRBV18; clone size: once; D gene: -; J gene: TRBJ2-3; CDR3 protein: CASSPLSPSTDTQYF; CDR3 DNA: TGTGCCAGCTCACCGCTTTCGCCTAGCACAGATACGCAGTATTTT
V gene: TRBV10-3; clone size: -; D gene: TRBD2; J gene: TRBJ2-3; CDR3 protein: CAISEAAGEVTDTQYF; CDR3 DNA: TGTGCCATCAGTGAAGCGGCGGGGGAGGTCACAGATACGCAGTATTTT
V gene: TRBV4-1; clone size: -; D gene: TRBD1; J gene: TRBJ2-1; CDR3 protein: CASSLQVGRDSYNEQFF; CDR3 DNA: TGCGCCAGCAGCCTACAAGTGGGCAGGGACAGCTACAATGAGCAGTTCTTC
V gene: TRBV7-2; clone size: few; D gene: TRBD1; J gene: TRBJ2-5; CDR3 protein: CASSLQGQAELAQYF; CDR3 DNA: TGTGCCAGCAGCCTCCAAGGACAGGCCGAATTGGCCCAGTACTTC
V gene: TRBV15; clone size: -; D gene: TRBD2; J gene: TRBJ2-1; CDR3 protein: CATSRDGLAGWDEQFF; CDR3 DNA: TGTGCCACCAGCAGAGATGGACTAGCGGGGTGGGATGAGCAGTTCTTC
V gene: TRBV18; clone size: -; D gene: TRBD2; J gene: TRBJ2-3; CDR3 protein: CASSPRLAGDTDTQYF; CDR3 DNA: TGTGCCAGCTCACCCCGACTAGCGGGTGACACAGATACGCAGTATTTT
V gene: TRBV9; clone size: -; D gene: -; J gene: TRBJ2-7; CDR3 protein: CASGPPGLPSYEQYF; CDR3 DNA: TGTGCCAGTGGACCACCGGGACTTCCCTCCTACGAGCAGTACTTC
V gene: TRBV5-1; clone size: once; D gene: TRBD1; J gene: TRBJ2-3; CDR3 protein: CASSLAGQGITDTQYF; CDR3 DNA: TGCGCCAGCAGCTTGGCAGGACAGGGAATCACAGATACGCAGTATTTT
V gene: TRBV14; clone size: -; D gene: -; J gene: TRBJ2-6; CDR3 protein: CASSRHGGANVLTF; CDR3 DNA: TGTGCCAGCAGCCGTCATGGGGGGGCCAACGTCCTGACTTTC
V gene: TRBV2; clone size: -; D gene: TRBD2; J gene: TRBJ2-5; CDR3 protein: CASMRAGGNQETQYF; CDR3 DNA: TGTGCCAGCATGAGAGCGGGAGGGAACCAAGAGACCCAGTACTTC
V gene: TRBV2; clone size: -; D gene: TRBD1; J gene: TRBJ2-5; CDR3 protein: CASRPRTGNRETQYF; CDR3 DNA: TGTGCCAGCAGGCCCAGGACAGGGAATCGAGAGACCCAGTACTTC
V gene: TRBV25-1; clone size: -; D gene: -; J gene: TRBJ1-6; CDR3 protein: CASTETANSPLHF; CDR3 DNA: TGTGCCAGCACGGAAACAGCGAATTCACCCCTCCACTTT
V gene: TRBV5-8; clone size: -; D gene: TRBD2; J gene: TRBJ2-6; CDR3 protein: CASSLEAGAGANVLTF; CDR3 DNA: TGTGCCAGCAGCTTGGAGGCGGGAGCTGGGGCCAACGTCCTGACTTTC
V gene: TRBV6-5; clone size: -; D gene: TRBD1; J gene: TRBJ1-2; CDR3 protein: CASSWSPYRGPDGYTF; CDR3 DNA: TGTGCCAGCAGTTGGAGTCCATACAGGGGGCCTGATGGCTACACCTTC
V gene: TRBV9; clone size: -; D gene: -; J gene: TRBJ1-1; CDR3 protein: CASSVGPMNTEAFF; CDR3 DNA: TGTGCCAGCAGCGTAGGGCCGATGAACACTGAAGCTTTCTTT
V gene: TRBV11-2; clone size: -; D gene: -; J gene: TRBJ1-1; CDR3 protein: CASSLDLGGEAFF; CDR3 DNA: TGTGCCAGCAGCTTAGATCTGGGGGGCGAAGCTTTCTTT
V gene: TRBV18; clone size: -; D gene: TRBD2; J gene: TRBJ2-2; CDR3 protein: CASSPPASGSTGTGELFF; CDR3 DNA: TGTGCCAGCTCACCACCGGCTAGCGGGAGTACGGGAACCGGGGAGCTGTTTTTT
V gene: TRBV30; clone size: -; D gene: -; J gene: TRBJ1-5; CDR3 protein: CAWRNGGQGYSNQPQHF; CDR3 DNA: TGTGCCTGGAGAAACGGCGGGCAGGGATATAGCAATCAGCCCCAGCATTTT
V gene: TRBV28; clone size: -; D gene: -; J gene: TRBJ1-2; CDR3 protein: CASSLWNDRGYTF; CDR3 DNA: TGTGCCAGCAGTTTATGGAATGATAGGGGCTACACCTTC
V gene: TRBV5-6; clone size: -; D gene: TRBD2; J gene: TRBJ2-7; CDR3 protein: CASSLLAGDYEQYF; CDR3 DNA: TGTGCCAGCAGCTTATTAGCGGGGGACTACGAGCAGTACTTC
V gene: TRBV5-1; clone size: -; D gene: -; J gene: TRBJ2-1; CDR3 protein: CASSLGGGVYNEQFF; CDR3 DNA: TGCGCCAGCAGCTTAGGCGGGGGCGTGTACAATGAGCAGTTCTTC
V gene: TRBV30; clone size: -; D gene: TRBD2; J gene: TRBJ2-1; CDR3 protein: CAWSPSPSGHTYNEQFF; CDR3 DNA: TGTGCCTGGAGTCCCTCCCCTAGCGGTCATACCTACAATGAGCAGTTCTTC